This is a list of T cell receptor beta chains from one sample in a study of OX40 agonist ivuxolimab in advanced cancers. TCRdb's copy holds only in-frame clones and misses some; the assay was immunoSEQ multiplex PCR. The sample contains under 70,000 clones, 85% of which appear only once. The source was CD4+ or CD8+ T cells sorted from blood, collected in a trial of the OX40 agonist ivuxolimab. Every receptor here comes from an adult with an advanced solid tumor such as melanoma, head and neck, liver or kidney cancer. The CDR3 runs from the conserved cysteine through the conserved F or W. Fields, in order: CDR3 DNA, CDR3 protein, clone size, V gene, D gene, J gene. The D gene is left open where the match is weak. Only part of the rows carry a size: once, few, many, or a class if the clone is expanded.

TGTGCCAGCAGGGGACTAGGGGAGACCCAGTACTTC,CASRGLGETQYF,-,TRBV2,TRBD2,TRBJ2-5
TGCGCCAGCAGCTTGGGACTAGCGGGGAACACAGATACGCAGTATTTT,CASSLGLAGNTDTQYF,-,TRBV5-1,TRBD2,TRBJ2-3
TGTGCCAGCAGCGATACCTTAGCGGGGGGGCCGGAGACCCAGTACTTC,CASSDTLAGGPETQYF,-,TRBV7-6,TRBD2,TRBJ2-5
TGCAGCGTTGCCAGGTGGGGTGGCTACACCTTC,CSVARWGGYTF,-,TRBV29-1,-,TRBJ1-2
TGCGCCAGCAGTGAGTCCCAGGTAGGGGAGAGGAACACTGAAGCTTTCTTT,CASSESQVGERNTEAFF,-,TRBV10-1,-,TRBJ1-1
TGCGCCAGCAGCTTGTTGCCGGACTACAATGAGCAGTTCTTC,CASSLLPDYNEQFF,-,TRBV5-1,-,TRBJ2-1
TGTGCCAGCAGTGTAGAGCTCCACACTGAAGCTTTCTTT,CASSVELHTEAFF,once,TRBV6-1,-,TRBJ1-1
TGTGCCAGTAGCAACAGGGATGGGACTGAAGCTTTCTTT,CASSNRDGTEAFF,few,TRBV19,-,TRBJ1-1
TGTGCCAGCAGCTTGGAGGGCGGGGGCCACGGGGAGCTGTTTTTT,CASSLEGGGHGELFF,-,TRBV7-3,-,TRBJ2-2
TGCGCCAGCAGCCAAGTGATAGTCAGCTCCTACGAGCAGTACTTC,CASSQVIVSSYEQYF,-,TRBV4-1,-,TRBJ2-7
TGTGCCAGCAGTTACCGGTGGGAAGTTTACAATGAGCAGTTCTTC,CASSYRWEVYNEQFF,once,TRBV6-5,-,TRBJ2-1
TGTGCCAGCAGTTCAGGGAGGGCCCAGCATTTT,CASSSGRAQHF,-,TRBV28,-,TRBJ1-5
TGTGCCAGCAGCAGGGGAGACGGACCCTACGAGCAGTACTTC,CASSRGDGPYEQYF,-,TRBV7-2,-,TRBJ2-7
TGTGCCAGCAGCCCTTCCGGATATGGCTACACCTTC,CASSPSGYGYTF,-,TRBV28,-,TRBJ1-2
TGTGCCTGGAGTAAGACTAGCGGTTATAGCACAGATACGCAGTATTTT,CAWSKTSGYSTDTQYF,-,TRBV30,TRBD2,TRBJ2-3
TGCGCCAGCAGCGTACCGGGACAGATGAACACTGAAGCTTTCTTT,CASSVPGQMNTEAFF,-,TRBV5-1,TRBD1,TRBJ1-1
TGTGCCAGCGGGCTAATCTACGAGCAGTACTTC,CASGLIYEQYF,once,TRBV6-1,-,TRBJ2-7
TGTGCCAGCAGTTTATGGAGGGTTGGGGTTTCCGGGGAGCTGTTTTTT,CASSLWRVGVSGELFF,-,TRBV27,-,TRBJ2-2
TGCAGTGCTAGCCTGAAAAACATTCAGTACTTC,CSASLKNIQYF,-,TRBV20-1,-,TRBJ2-4
TGTGCCAGCAGTTTGTTTAGCAATCAGCCCCAGCATTTT,CASSLFSNQPQHF,-,TRBV28,-,TRBJ1-5
TGCAGTGCTCATCTAATGTTGGAGCAGTTCTTC,CSAHLMLEQFF,-,TRBV20-1,-,TRBJ2-1
TGCGCCAGCAGCCAAAACAGAAACAATGAGCAGTTCTTC,CASSQNRNNEQFF,-,TRBV4-3,-,TRBJ2-1
TGTGCCAGCCACACTGGGTATACGCAGTATTTT,CASHTGYTQYF,-,TRBV19,-,TRBJ2-3
TGTGCCAGCTCACCAAATCTTATGGCATTCGATGCGGGTAACACCATATATTTT,CASSPNLMAFDAGNTIYF,-,TRBV18,-,TRBJ1-3
TGCGCCAGCAGCTTTACAGGGGGGAACACTGAAGCTTTCTTT,CASSFTGGNTEAFF,-,TRBV5-1,TRBD1,TRBJ1-1
TGTGCCAGCAGCCAACTGGTAGCGGGGGGCCCCACAGATACGCAGTATTTT,CASSQLVAGGPTDTQYF,-,TRBV4-2,TRBD2,TRBJ2-3
TGTGCCAGCTCTTCGGGACAACTCCTTAACTATGGCTACACCTTC,CASSSGQLLNYGYTF,-,TRBV18,-,TRBJ1-2
TGTGCCAGCAGCTTGATATTAACTGATAATTCACCCCTCCACTTT,CASSLILTDNSPLHF,-,TRBV7-2,-,TRBJ1-6
TGCAGCGTTGACTTCCGGGACAGCCGTTACAATGAGCAGTTCTTC,CSVDFRDSRYNEQFF,-,TRBV29-1,TRBD1,TRBJ2-1
TGTGCCAGTAGTATATCCCAGGGGCCGCCCCGGGATACGCAGTATTTT,CASSISQGPPRDTQYF,-,TRBV19,-,TRBJ2-3
TGTGCCAGCAGCCAAAGCGGGAGGGGTTCCTACAATGAGCAGTTCTTC,CASSQSGRGSYNEQFF,-,TRBV28,TRBD2,TRBJ2-1
TGTGCCAGTAGTTCCAGCCCCAAGAACACTGAAGCTTTCTTT,CASSSSPKNTEAFF,-,TRBV19,-,TRBJ1-1
TGTGCCAGCACTGGGCTTTACGAGCAGTACTTC,CASTGLYEQYF,-,TRBV6-5,-,TRBJ2-7
TGTGCCAGCAGAGAATGGGGGACAGGGGCCGGGGATCAGCCCCAGCATTTT,CASREWGTGAGDQPQHF,-,TRBV27,TRBD1,TRBJ1-5
TGTGCCAGCAGGAGACAGGGGTACAAGGACGAGCAGTACTTC,CASRRQGYKDEQYF,-,TRBV6-5,TRBD1,TRBJ2-7
TGTGCCAGCAGCAGGACAGGGGGCACCTACGAGCAGTACTTC,CASSRTGGTYEQYF,-,TRBV19,TRBD1,TRBJ2-7
TGTGCCAGCTCACCACTAGGACAGGGGGCCTACAATGAGCAGTTCTTC,CASSPLGQGAYNEQFF,-,TRBV18,TRBD1,TRBJ2-1
TGCGCCAGCAGCAAGGGGGCCCCAGATACGCAGTATTTT,CASSKGAPDTQYF,-,TRBV5-1,TRBD1,TRBJ2-3
TGCGCCAGCAGCTTGGTACAGGAGGAAAAACTGTTTTTT,CASSLVQEEKLFF,-,TRBV5-1,-,TRBJ1-4
TGTGCCAGCAGTTCGGGGTCCTCTTTTGGGGAGCAGTACTTC,CASSSGSSFGEQYF,-,TRBV6-5,-,TRBJ2-7
TGTGCCAGCAAAAGAGCCGATTCGTACACTGAAGCTTTCTTT,CASKRADSYTEAFF,-,TRBV5-6,-,TRBJ1-1
TGTGCCAGCTCCCCCGCCGGGACAGGGGGTAATGAGCAGTTCTTC,CASSPAGTGGNEQFF,-,TRBV18,TRBD1,TRBJ2-1
TGTGCCAGCAGCTTGTCCGAGTTGGAGACCCAGTACTTC,CASSLSELETQYF,once,TRBV7-7,-,TRBJ2-5
TGTGCCAGCAGTGAGGACAGGGACACCGGGGAGCTGTTTTTT,CASSEDRDTGELFF,-,TRBV2,TRBD1,TRBJ2-2
TGTGCCAGCAGCTTGGTCAGGGGCGGGGAGCAGTACTTC,CASSLVRGGEQYF,-,TRBV5-8,-,TRBJ2-7
TGTGCCAGCAGCATCACCAATGAGCAGTTCTTC,CASSITNEQFF,-,TRBV7-8,-,TRBJ2-1
TGCGCCAGCAGACTGGGACAGCCAGAATACGAGCAGTACTTC,CASRLGQPEYEQYF,-,TRBV5-1,TRBD1,TRBJ2-7
TGTGCCAGCAGCTTAGGGGGCTCCCGGAGGTACGAGCAGTACTTC,CASSLGGSRRYEQYF,-,TRBV7-9,-,TRBJ2-7
TGCGCCAGCCGGCCTATAGGTCGGAACACCGGGGAGCTGTTTTTT,CASRPIGRNTGELFF,-,TRBV4-1,-,TRBJ2-2
TGTGCCAGCAGCTTAGGCTGGGGGGCAGCTGGAAACACCATATATTTT,CASSLGWGAAGNTIYF,-,TRBV7-2,-,TRBJ1-3